This entry lists 21 T cell receptor beta chains sequenced from one sample in a study of cytomegalovirus exposure and HLA in healthy donors. This PCR relied on a set of 60 Vbeta primers and 13 Jbeta primers. The assay was immunoSEQ multiplex PCR, and TCRdb's table has in-frame clones only and misses some. The data hold 95,000 to 150,000 clones, with 80% observed a single time. Material: PBMCs. All receptors come from a man in his fifties or sixties in good health and CMV-seronegative.

This clone was found a few times. This chain links TRBV6-1 with TRBJ2-7; possibly TRBD1 for D (6 bases). The V gene lost 2 bases and the J gene lost 6 bases, with 11 bases spanning the gap. The CDR3 covers 13 residues. Germline assignment: CDR1 MNHNS and CDR2 SASEGT. Written as DNA, the CDR3 is TGTGCCAGCAGTGAACCCAGGGGTGCCGAGCAGTACTTC. This codes for CASSEPRGAEQYF.

The chain employs TRBV15 and TRBJ2-3; D possibly corresponds to TRBD1 (6 bases). V lost 4 bases and J lost 2, with 10 bases in between. The germline V gene encodes CDR1 LNHNV and CDR2 YYDKDF (reference sequence). This CDR3 contains 14 residues. DNA for the CDR3: TGTGCCACCAGCACCGGACAGATCACAGATACGCAGTATTTT. Translating gives CATSTGQITDTQYF. The full variable domain, in which reference TRBV15 and TRBJ2-3 provide the parts outside the CDR3, is DAMVIQNPRYQVTQFGKPVTLSCSQTLNHNVMYWYQQKSSQAPKLLFHYYDKDFNNEADTPDNFQSRRPNTSFCFLDIRSPGLGDTAMYLCATSTGQITDTQYFGPGTRLTVL.

The rearrangement joins TRBV10-3 to TRBJ1-2, with a weak D call TRBD1 (5 bases). Trimming cost V 3 bases and J 11 bases, with 22 bases left between them. The CDR3 has 15 residues. The germline CDR1 and CDR2 sequences are ENHRY and SYGVKD. In DNA form, the CDR3 reads TGTGCCATCAGTGAAGACTCACAGGCCCTTCGGCAATACACCTTC. Its translation is CAISEDSQALRQYTF.

This clone was observed a few times. CDR3 in DNA: TGTGCCTGGAGTGACCTTAAGGGGGCCCTGGGGCCAGATACGCAGTATTTT. This sequence encodes CAWSDLKGALGPDTQYF. The chain joins TRBV30 to TRBJ2-3, with TRBD1 matching over 7 bases. Germline V CDR1 and CDR2: GTSNPN, SVGIG (reference sequence). The CDR3 runs to 17 residues. The J segment lost 4 bases and the V segment lost 1 base, leaving 14 bases of the junction unmatched.

This clone was counted a few times. This chain connects TRBV5-1 to TRBJ2-1; D is possibly TRBD2 (7 bases). CDR3 size: 16 residues. V shed 4 bases and J shed 5 bases, with 19 bases lying between them. The germline gives CDR1 SGHRS, CDR2 YFSETQ. In DNA form, the CDR3 reads TGCGCCAGCAGCCCGAATCTACGGGGGGCCCACAATGAGCAGTTCTTC. Protein product: CASSPNLRGAHNEQFF. Combining the CDR3 with reference TRBV5-1 and TRBJ2-1 gives the whole variable domain KAGVTQTPRYLIKTRGQQVTLSCSPISGHRSVSWYQQTPGQGLQFLFEYFSETQRNKGNFPGRFSGRQFSNSRSEMNVSTLELGDSALYLCASSPNLRGAHNEQFFGPGTRLTVL.

The chain recombines TRBV28 with TRBJ1-1; D is unresolved. The V end lost 8 bases, the J end lost 8 bases, and 12 bases lay between the germline ends. The CDR3 has 11 residues. Germline V gene sequence: CDR1 MDHEN, CDR2 SYDVKM. DNA of the CDR3: TGTGCCAGCGGGGAGGCGATAGAAGCTTTCTTT. This translates into CASGEAIEAFF.

This clone was counted a few times. The V call is TRBV11-2, the J call TRBJ1-3, with unresolved D. Germline lookup yields CDR1 SGHAT and CDR2 FQNNGV. V gave up 5 bases and J gave up 4 bases, with 9 bases separating them. This CDR3 contains 13 residues. CDR3 region: CASSPRLGNTIYF. The CDR3 DNA reads TGTGCCAGCAGCCCGCGTCTGGGAAACACCATATATTTT.

This chain joins TRBV9 and TRBJ2-3; 9 bases fit TRBD2. J gave up 3 bases and V 5 bases, and 10 bases lay outside the gene matches. The CDR3 runs 16 residues. Germline CDR1 reads SGDLS; CDR2 reads YYNGEE. Here the CDR3 reads CASSVKGGGATDTQYF. The DNA of the CDR3 is TGTGCCAGCAGTGTCAAGGGCGGGGGGGCAACAGATACGCAGTATTTT.

The rearrangement links TRBV10-3 to TRBJ1-1; D is unresolved. The CDR3 has 13 residues. Germline-derived CDR1 and CDR2 are ENHRY and SYGVKD. Trimming took off 7 bases at V and 0 bases at J, with 9 bases between the two ends. CDR3 region: CAINEAMNTEAFF. CDR3 DNA: TGTGCCATCAACGAGGCGATGAACACTGAAGCTTTCTTT.

This clone was seen a single time. The rearrangement links TRBV28 to TRBJ2-2, with a tentative D call TRBD2 (6 bases). V shed 8 bases and J shed 6 bases, with 10 bases lying between them. From germline, CDR1 is MDHEN and CDR2 SYDVKM. This CDR3 is built from 12 residues. The CDR3 DNA reads as TGTGCCAGCGGTACTAGCCCCGGGGAGCTGTTTTTT. It is translated as CASGTSPGELFF.

V and J are TRBV28 and TRBJ2-7, with 9 nucleotides matching TRBD1. Germline values: CDR1 MDHEN, CDR2 SYDVKM. CDR3 length: 15 amino acids. V lost 5 bases, J lost 2 bases, and 7 bases stayed unmatched. Here the CDR3 reads CASSQQGATPYEQYF. Here the CDR3 DNA reads TGTGCCAGCAGTCAACAGGGGGCGACCCCCTACGAGCAGTACTTC.

V is TRBV6-4 and J is TRBJ1-2; 8 bases align to TRBD1. The CDR3 contains 13 residues. Per the germline V gene, CDR1 is MRHNA and CDR2 is SNTAGT. V trimming: 4 bases; J trimming: 8 bases; junction bases outside the gene matches: 6. CDR3 in amino acids: CASSGTGGRGYTF. The CDR3 coding sequence is TGTGCCAGCAGTGGAACAGGGGGTAGAGGCTACACCTTC.

The chain employs TRBV6-5 and TRBJ2-1; D may be TRBD2 (6 bases). CDR1 and CDR2 (germline): MNHEY, SVGAGI. CDR3 length equals 12 residues. The V end lost 5 bases, the J end lost 12 bases, and 14 bases lay between the germline ends. The CDR3 reads CASSRGTGAQFF. The CDR3 region has the DNA TGTGCCAGCAGTCGCGGGACCGGCGCGCAGTTCTTC.

CDR3 in DNA: TGTGCCAGTAGTGGGGGGACTAGCAACGAGCAGTACTTC. Its protein is CASSGGTSNEQYF. The chain links TRBV19 to TRBJ2-7; 9 positions match TRBD2. The CDR3 extends over 13 amino acids. Germline trimming cut 5 bases from V and 5 bases from J; bases unmatched to any gene: 4. The germline CDR1 and CDR2 sequences are LNHDA and SQIVND (reference sequence).

With regard to this clone: The junction departs from germline at one end; a sequencing error may be responsible. The CDR3 sequence is CPSSQGGGRLNEQFF. In DNA form, the CDR3 reads TGCCCCAGCAGCCAAGGAGGGGGCCGTTTGAATGAGCAGTTCTTC. The rearrangement joins TRBV4-3 to TRBJ2-1, with TRBD1 as a possible D gene (7 bases). The CDR3 contains 15 residues. CDR1 LGHNA and CDR2 YSLEER come from the germline V gene.

This chain links TRBV30 with TRBJ2-1; 9 bases fit TRBD2. Germline CDR1 is GTSNPN and CDR2 is SVGIG (reference sequence). Trimming took 3 bases from V and 5 from J; bases not matched to a gene: 2. The CDR3 consists of 13 residues. CDR3 in amino acids: CAWRASGNNEQFF. The CDR3, as DNA: TGTGCCTGGAGGGCTAGCGGGAACAATGAGCAGTTCTTC.

The V call is TRBV18, the J call TRBJ2-3; 9 bases match TRBD2. CDR1 KGHSH and CDR2 LQKENI come from the germline V gene. CDR3 length equals 14 residues. With 8 bases clipped from V and 4 bases from J, the junction kept 7 bases outside the gene matches. The DNA for the CDR3 is TGTGCCAGCGTTCCGGGACTAGCAGCAGATACGCAGTATTTT. Protein: CASVPGLAADTQYF.

This chain uses TRBV11-3 with TRBJ1-1; D may be TRBD1 (6 bases). This CDR3 spans 12 amino acids. CDR1 and CDR2 from the germline V gene are SGHNT and YENEEA. V lost 1 base, J lost 7 bases, and 7 bases lay in between. The CDR3 loop is CASSLAQGEAFF. The DNA for the CDR3 is TGTGCCAGCAGCTTAGCACAGGGTGAAGCTTTCTTT.

The genes are TRBV6-5 and TRBJ1-4; D is ambiguous. The V gene's germline CDR1 is MNHEY and CDR2 SVGAGI. Trimming left V 0 bases short and J 0 bases short, with 8 bases between. The CDR3 extends over 16 amino acids. Written as DNA, the CDR3 is TGTGCCAGCAGTTACTCGTGGGCACCAACTAATGAAAAACTGTTTTTT. Amino acids: CASSYSWAPTNEKLFF.

The chain combines TRBV6-1 with TRBJ2-5, with 11 bases matching TRBD2. With V trimmed by 4 bases and J by 2 bases, 0 bases remained unmatched. Germline CDR1 MNHNS, CDR2 SASEGT. CDR3 size: 14 residues. The CDR3 is CASSGLAGQETQYF. The CDR3 DNA is TGTGCCAGCAGTGGACTAGCGGGACAAGAGACCCAGTACTTC.

About this clone itself: At one of its ends the junction is not consistent with the germline gene, which may arise from a read error. The rearrangement joins TRBV4-2 to TRBJ1-3; 8 nucleotides agree with TRBD1. CDR1 and CDR2 (germline): LGHNA, YNFKEQ. The CDR3 spans 16 residues. This chain's CDR3 is CACSPPGGTSGNTIYF. DNA of the CDR3: TGTGCCTGCAGCCCACCAGGGGGCACCTCTGGAAACACCATATATTTT.